One sample yielded the 11 T cell receptor beta chains listed below, sequenced in a study of spatial heterogeneity in lung cancer. The sample's time point: sample taken at primary tumor resection. TCRdb re-analysed the 5' RACE reads in MiXCR, keeping a single row per CDR3 protein. The data contain around 3,300 distinct CDR3 sequences, around 9.5% of them singletons. Here the sequenced sample was normal lung tissue next to the tumor, taken at surgery. The receptors were sampled from a male donor with early-stage non-small cell lung cancer.

By sample fraction, this clonotype is medium-sized (0.01 to 0.1%). The chain couples TRBV12-5 to TRBJ2-5; TRBD2 might be the D (6 bases). CDR1 and CDR2 from the germline V gene are LGHNT and FRNRAP. Trimming shortened V by 7 bases and J by 4 bases, and 22 bases separated the two germline ends. This CDR3 contains 16 residues. The CDR3 DNA sequence: TGTGCTAGTGCCCGTCCGAGGGAGCGGAGGGGAGAGACCCAGTACTTC. As protein: CASARPRERRGETQYF.

This clonotype is judged medium-sized. The J gene is TRBJ2-1, the V gene TRBV20-1; 8 positions agree with TRBD2. Germline CDR1 is DFQATT and CDR2 is SNEGSKA (reference sequence). The length of the CDR3 is 14 residues. V trimming: 1 base; J trimming: 10 bases; junction bases outside the gene matches: 9. The CDR3: CSARVGTRYREQFF. CDR3 in DNA: TGCAGTGCTAGAGTGGGGACTAGATATCGGGAGCAGTTCTTC.

Of note for this clonotype: Given a much more abundant clone one base away, this may be a read error. This is likely a read error, given that the CDR3 carries no conserved phenylalanine or tryptophan at its end. The V and J genes are TRBV7-9 and TRBJ1-2, with a possible D match to TRBD1 (5 bases). CDR3 length equals 14 residues. Germline CDR1 is SEHNR and CDR2 is FQNEAQ (reference sequence). V gave up 5 bases and J gave up 5 bases, with 15 bases separating them. The CDR3, as DNA: TGTGCCAGCAGCCCCTCTGCGGGACTTTATGGCTACACCTCC. Its translation is CASSPSAGLYGYTS.

This clonotype is deemed medium-sized (0.01 to 0.1%). This chain links TRBV6-5 with TRBJ1-2; TRBD1 agrees at 8 bases. V was pared by 6 bases and J by 4 bases, with 7 bases of the junction left unmatched. From germline, CDR1 is MNHEY and CDR2 SVGAGI. The CDR3 is made up of 14 amino acids. CDR3 in amino acids: CASRRGRGPYGYTF. The DNA for the CDR3 is TGTGCCAGCAGGAGGGGCAGGGGGCCCTATGGCTACACCTTC.

The rearrangement links TRBV2 to TRBJ2-1; D is perhaps TRBD2 (5 bases). V was trimmed by 2 bases and J by 9 bases, leaving 17 bases between them. The CDR3 length is 15 residues. Looked up from germline, CDR1 is SNHLY and CDR2 is FYNNEI. Here the CDR3 DNA reads TGTGCCAGCAGTGAATCGGGGATTCTCTTGGGTGAGCAGTTCTTC. Translation: CASSESGILLGEQFF.

By sample fraction, this clonotype is large. The chain uses TRBV6-6 and TRBJ1-6; TRBD1 matches at 7 bases. CDR3 size: 19 residues. CDR1 is MNHNY and CDR2 is SVGAGI in the germline V gene (reference sequence). After removal of 6 bases from V and 0 bases from J, the junction contained 14 bases not matched to a gene. CDR3 loop: CASSLSQGPAISYNSPLHF. CDR3 coding DNA: TGTGCCAGCAGCCTCTCACAGGGGCCGGCGATCTCCTATAATTCACCCCTCCACTTT.

V and J are TRBV6-1 and TRBJ2-7; D gene unclear. Between the trimmed V and J ends, which lost 7 bases and 6 bases, there was a span of 10 bases. The germline V gene has CDR1 MNHNS and CDR2 SASEGT. The CDR3 is made up of 11 amino acids. CDR3 coding DNA: TGTGCCAGCAAGGGCTTTGCCGAGCAGTACTTC. This sequence encodes CASKGFAEQYF.

Only a few counts were recorded for this clonotype. V usage is TRBV27 and J usage is TRBJ2-5; tentatively, D is TRBD2 (6 bases). The CDR3 extends over 13 amino acids. Trimming pared 3 bases from V and 5 bases from J, leaving 10 bases between. From germline, CDR1 is MNHEY and CDR2 SMNVEV (reference sequence). This chain's CDR3 is CASSLAGRETQYF. The CDR3 DNA follows: TGTGCCAGCAGTTTGGCAGGGAGGGAGACCCAGTACTTC.

This clonotype is medium-sized. The V gene is TRBV2, the J gene TRBJ2-7; no reliable D call. This CDR3 has 16 residues. The V and J ends lost 4 bases and 0 bases respectively, with 16 bases between them. CDR1 SNHLY and CDR2 FYNNEI come from the germline V gene. CDR3 in amino acids: CASSGDTTALSYEQYF. DNA of the CDR3: TGTGCCAGCAGTGGCGATACTACAGCTCTCTCCTACGAGCAGTACTTC. Full variable domain (rest looked up from reference TRBV2 and TRBJ2-7): EPEVTQTPSHQVTQMGQEVILRCVPISNHLYFYWYRQILGQKVEFLVSFYNNEISEKSEIFDDQFSVERPDGSNFTLKIRSTKLEDSAMYFCASSGDTTALSYEQYFGPGTRLTVT.

This clonotype came up many times. The V gene is TRBV20-1, the J gene TRBJ1-5; 10 positions match TRBD1. The trim removed 2 bases at V and 2 bases at J, leaving 3 bases unmatched. The CDR3 totals 15 residues. Germline CDR1 reads DFQATT; CDR2 reads SNEGSKA (reference sequence). CDR3 residues: CSARIGTGGNQPQHF. Here the CDR3 DNA reads TGCAGTGCTAGAATCGGGACAGGGGGCAATCAGCCCCAGCATTTT.

By proportion, this clonotype is medium-sized. The chain is built from TRBV7-9 and TRBJ1-1; D not certain. The CDR3 runs 13 residues. Germline CDR1 reads SEHNR; CDR2 reads FQNEAQ (reference sequence). V was cut by 6 bases and J by 1 base, with 9 bases left in between. For the CDR3, the DNA is TGTGCCAGCAGGTACCGCAAGAACACTGAAGCTTTCTTT. Translated: CASRYRKNTEAFF.